One sample yielded the 20 T cell receptor beta chains listed below, sequenced in a study of T cell repertoires in cytomegalovirus infection. TCRdb called the reads again in MiXCR, with one record for every CDR3 protein. The sample has more than 650,000 distinct CDR3 sequences; 35% to 45% are singletons. The specimen sequenced was PBMCs. The receptors were gathered from a human donor in good health (CMV status not recorded). Some clones in this sample may be carry-over from other donors' samples.

This clonotype was recorded many times. J is TRBJ2-1 and V is TRBV7-2; 8 bases are a match to TRBD1. This CDR3 contains 13 residues. Trimming took 5 bases from V and 14 from J; bases not matched to a gene: 11. CDR1 and CDR2 from the germline V gene are SGHTA and FQGNSA. The CDR3 here is CASSTTTGGIEFF. The DNA of the CDR3 is TGTGCCAGCAGCACTACTACAGGGGGGATTGAGTTCTTC.

J is TRBJ1-1 and V is TRBV5-1; D may be TRBD1 (6 bases). Per germline, CDR1 SGHRS and CDR2 YFSETQ. V was cut by 4 bases and J by 3 bases, with 13 bases left in between. This CDR3 spans 14 amino acids. The CDR3 is CASSQQGWHTEAFF. The DNA for the CDR3 is TGCGCCAGCAGCCAGCAGGGGTGGCACACTGAAGCTTTCTTT.

This chain uses TRBV6-5 with TRBJ1-3; TRBD1 is a possible D gene (5 bases). The V and J ends lost 0 bases and 5 bases respectively, with 14 bases between them. This CDR3 is built from 16 residues. Per the germline V gene, CDR1 is MNHEY and CDR2 is SVGAGI. The CDR3 loop is CASSYSIIDRRNTIYF. CDR3 sequence (DNA): TGTGCCAGCAGTTACTCGATCATCGACAGAAGAAACACCATATATTTT.

The chain links TRBV6-1 to TRBJ2-7; D not certain. CDR3 length: 11 amino acids. Trimming stripped 9 bases from V and 6 bases from J, with 12 bases between. Germline CDR1 is MNHNS and CDR2 is SASEGT. The CDR3 here is CASTTLGEQYF. The CDR3 DNA is TGTGCCAGTACCACCCTGGGCGAGCAGTACTTC.

This chain links TRBV19 with TRBJ2-1; a weak D match, TRBD1 (5 bases). The CDR3 has 13 residues. V lost 6 bases and J 4 bases, leaving 10 bases between the germline ends. Germline-derived CDR1 and CDR2 are LNHDA and SQIVND (reference sequence). The CDR3 here is CASRDTVYNEQFF. The DNA of the CDR3 is TGTGCCAGTAGGGACACTGTATACAATGAGCAGTTCTTC.

This chain links TRBV28 with TRBJ1-2; D is unresolved. V lost 2 bases to trimming and J lost 5 bases, with 9 bases between them. Germline values: CDR1 MDHEN, CDR2 SYDVKM. The CDR3 length is 13 residues. The CDR3 spells CASSLLTAYGYTF. The CDR3 DNA reads as TGTGCCAGCAGTTTACTGACCGCTTATGGCTACACCTTC.

CDR3 bases: TGTGCCACCAGTGGTAGCGGGAGAGGAGACGGGGAGCTGTTTTTT. Amino acid sequence: CATSGSGRGDGELFF. The chain couples TRBV24-1 to TRBJ2-2, with 9 positions matching TRBD2. Germline V gene sequence: CDR1 KGHDR, CDR2 SFDVKD. The CDR3 is 15 amino acids. Losses at the gene ends were 5 bases for V and 7 bases for J; bases not matched to a gene: 7.

A few counts support this clonotype. The chain uses TRBV7-2 and TRBJ2-3; D is ambiguous. V was pared by 1 base and J by 6 bases, with 5 bases between. The CDR3 contains 12 residues. The germline gives CDR1 SGHTA, CDR2 FQGNSA. The CDR3 is CASSLDGDTQYF. The CDR3 DNA reads as TGTGCCAGCAGCTTAGACGGCGATACGCAGTATTTT.

This chain uses TRBV20-1 with TRBJ2-2; D is ambiguous. This CDR3 spans 13 amino acids. Germline CDR1 reads DFQATT; CDR2 reads SNEGSKA (reference sequence). Trimming left V 4 bases short and J 3 bases short, with 9 bases between. The CDR3 sequence is CSATPLHTGELFF. The CDR3 DNA reads as TGCAGTGCTACTCCTTTGCACACCGGGGAGCTGTTTTTT.

This chain links TRBV2 with TRBJ2-6; D call uncertain. V lost 1 base to trimming and J lost 2 bases, with 9 bases between them. Germline loops: CDR1 SNHLY, CDR2 FYNNEI. The CDR3 is made up of 16 amino acids. CDR3 protein: CASSEGPKAGANVLTF. The DNA of the CDR3 is TGTGCCAGCAGTGAAGGGCCGAAAGCTGGGGCCAACGTCCTGACTTTC.

The chain combines TRBV28 with TRBJ1-6; perhaps TRBD1 as D (5 bases). The ends were cut back, 6 bases at V and 9 bases at J, with 15 bases in the middle. Germline loops: CDR1 MDHEN, CDR2 SYDVKM. The CDR3 sequence is 14 residues long. CDR3 region: CASSDPGLPSPLHF. The CDR3 DNA follows: TGTGCCAGCAGCGACCCGGGACTCCCTTCACCCCTCCACTTT.

Comments on this clonotype: Mismatch with germline at one junction end may stem from a read error. The chain employs TRBV6-1 and TRBJ2-5; tentative D call: TRBD1 (5 bases). The CDR3 covers 13 residues. Looked up from germline, CDR1 is MNHNS and CDR2 is SASEGT. CDR3 loop: CASSEHGQEAQYF. CDR3 DNA: TGTGCCAGCAGTGAACACGGACAAGAGGCCCAGTACTTC.

This chain uses TRBV19 with TRBJ2-3; 13 bases are shared with TRBD2. The CDR3 covers 15 residues. Germline V gene data show CDR1 as LNHDA and CDR2 as SQIVND (reference sequence). V shed 7 bases and J 4 bases; nucleotides not matched to a gene: 5. The CDR3 DNA sequence: TGTGCCAGTACCCCGGGACTAGCGGGGCCAGATACGCAGTATTTT. Its protein product is CASTPGLAGPDTQYF. Together with reference TRBV19 and TRBJ2-3, the CDR3 gives the full variable domain: DGGITQSPKYLFRKEGQNVTLSCEQNLNHDAMYWYRQDPGQGLRLIYYSQIVNDFQKGDIAEGYSVSREKKESFPLTVTSAQKNPTAFYLCASTPGLAGPDTQYFGPGTRLTVL.

This clonotype was seen only a few times. This chain joins TRBV15 and TRBJ2-4; D may be TRBD2 (5 bases). Germline V CDR1 and CDR2: LNHNV, YYDKDF (reference sequence). This CDR3 region has 14 residues. Trimming took off 6 bases at V and 2 bases at J, with 11 bases between the two ends. The CDR3 region has the DNA TGTGCCACCAGTCCCTCGGGGACCAAAAACATTCAGTACTTC. Encoded protein: CATSPSGTKNIQYF.

V gene TRBV28 combines with J gene TRBJ2-1; TRBD1 agrees at 7 bases. The V segment lost 7 bases and the J segment 15 bases; nucleotides outside the gene matches: 12. The germline gives CDR1 MDHEN, CDR2 SYDVKM. The CDR3 length is 12 residues. The DNA of the CDR3 is TGTGCCAGCACTCAAAGGGGGCCGCTCCCGTTCTTC. It yields the protein CASTQRGPLPFF.

The chain uses TRBV4-1 and TRBJ1-2; possibly TRBD1 for D (5 bases). V lost 1 base and J lost 3, with 15 bases in between. This CDR3 comprises 16 residues. Germline CDR1 MGHRA, CDR2 YSYEKL. The CDR3 region is CASSQGGAQGHYGYTF. As DNA, the CDR3 is TGCGCCAGCAGCCAAGGAGGAGCCCAGGGTCACTATGGCTACACCTTC.

This clonotype was recorded a few times. The chain is built from TRBV11-2 and TRBJ2-3; D may be TRBD2 (7 bases). V was clipped by 5 bases and J by 8 bases, with 8 bases between them. Germline-derived CDR1 and CDR2 are SGHAT and FQNNGV. The CDR3 is made up of 11 amino acids. CDR3 bases: TGTGCCAGCAGCAGGGGGGGTACGCAGTATTTT. Amino acid sequence: CASSRGGTQYF.

The V gene is TRBV29-1, the J gene TRBJ1-4, with D uncertain. The CDR3 contains 12 residues. The germline V gene encodes CDR1 SQVTM and CDR2 ANQGSEA. Between the trimmed V and J ends, which lost 7 bases and 8 bases, there was a span of 14 bases. The CDR3 DNA sequence: TGCAGCGCCGTTGGGGAGGGCGAAAAACTGTTTTTT. This codes for CSAVGEGEKLFF.

Comments on this clonotype: A junction end diverges from the germline sequence, so it may reflect a read error. CDR3 DNA: TGTGCCAGCAAGTGGCAAGTCTACGATCAGTACTTC. It codes for CASKWQVYDQYF. The chain carries TRBV28 and TRBJ2-7; D unresolved. The CDR3 has 12 residues. The germline gives CDR1 MDHEN, CDR2 SYDVKM. The variable domain in full, with the rest retrieved from reference TRBV28 and TRBJ2-7, is DVKVTQSSRYLVKRTGEKVFLECVQDMDHENMFWYRQDPGLGLRLIYFSYDVKMKEKGDIPEGYSVSREKKERFSLILESASTNQTSMYLCASKWQVYDQYFGPGTRLTVT.

The chain has TRBV6-6 and TRBJ1-3; D ambiguous. The germline CDR1 and CDR2 sequences are MNHNY and SVGAGI (reference sequence). The V gene lost 8 bases and the J gene lost 0 bases, with 14 bases spanning the gap. This CDR3 is built from 15 residues. The CDR3 nucleotides read TGTGCCAGCGTAGTACCGAGCCTCTCTGGAAACACCATATATTTT. Translated, it gives CASVVPSLSGNTIYF.